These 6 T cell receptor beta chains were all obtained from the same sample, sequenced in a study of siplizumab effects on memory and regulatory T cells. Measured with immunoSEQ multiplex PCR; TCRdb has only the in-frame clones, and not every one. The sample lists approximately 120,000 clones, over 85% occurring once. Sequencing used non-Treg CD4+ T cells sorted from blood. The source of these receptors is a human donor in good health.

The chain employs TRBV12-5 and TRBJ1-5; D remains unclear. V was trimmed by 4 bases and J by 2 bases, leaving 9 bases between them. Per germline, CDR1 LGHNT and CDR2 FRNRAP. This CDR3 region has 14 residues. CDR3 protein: CASGSQRGNQPQHF. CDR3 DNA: TGTGCTAGTGGTTCGCAACGAGGCAATCAGCCCCAGCATTTT.

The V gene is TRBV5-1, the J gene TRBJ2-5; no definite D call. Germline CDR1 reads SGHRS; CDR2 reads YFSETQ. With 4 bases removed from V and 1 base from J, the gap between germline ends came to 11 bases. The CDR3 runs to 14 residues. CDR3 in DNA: TGCGCCAGCAGCAAGGACGGATCCCAAGAGACCCAGTACTTC. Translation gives CASSKDGSQETQYF.

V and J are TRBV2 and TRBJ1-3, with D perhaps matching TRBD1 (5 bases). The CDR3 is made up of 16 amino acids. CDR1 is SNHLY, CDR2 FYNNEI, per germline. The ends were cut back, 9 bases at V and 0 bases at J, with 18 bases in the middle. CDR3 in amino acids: CARDTSLAFSGNTIYF. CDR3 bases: TGTGCCAGGGACACCTCCCTAGCATTCTCTGGAAACACCATATATTTT.

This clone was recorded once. CDR3 sequence: CASSQAGANYGYTF. Here the CDR3 DNA reads TGCGCCAGCAGCCAAGCAGGAGCTAACTATGGCTACACCTTC. J is TRBJ1-2 and V is TRBV4-1; D gene unclear. Trimming took off 1 base at V and 0 bases at J, with 6 bases between the two ends. CDR3 length: 14 amino acids. Germline assignment: CDR1 MGHRA and CDR2 YSYEKL.

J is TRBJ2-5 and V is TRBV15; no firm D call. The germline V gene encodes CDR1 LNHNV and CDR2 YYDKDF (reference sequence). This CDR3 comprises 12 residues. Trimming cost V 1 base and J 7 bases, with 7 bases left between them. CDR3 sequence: CATSRGEVTQYF. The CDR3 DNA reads TGTGCCACCAGCAGAGGTGAGGTGACCCAGTACTTC.

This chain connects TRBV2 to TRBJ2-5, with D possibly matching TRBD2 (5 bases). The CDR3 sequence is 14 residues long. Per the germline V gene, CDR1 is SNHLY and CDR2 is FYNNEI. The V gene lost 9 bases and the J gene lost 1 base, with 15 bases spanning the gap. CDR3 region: CASSPGVPQETQYF. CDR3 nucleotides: TGTGCCAGTTCCCCCGGGGTACCCCAAGAGACCCAGTACTTC.